One and the same sample provided the 10 T cell receptor beta chains below, sequenced in a study of post-analysis software for immune sequencing data (dated by TCRdb to about 2015). Beyond this particular receptor, the publication reports: Four to six TRBV segments, including TRBV5-6, TRBV5-1 and TRBV20-1, were significantly more frequent in patients than controls.

Their cognate antigens are unknown. Library generation was performed with PCR. The data were produced on an Illumina HiSeq 2500. To reduce PCR and sequencing biases, unique molecular identifiers were incorporated into the TCR beta cDNA libraries. TCRdb applied fastp at Q25 and MiXCR to the public reads, then kept only in-frame beta chains. Identical CDR3 proteins give one entry, which carries the most common genes and DNA. For this sample there are roughly 730,000 distinct CDR3 sequences; 25% to 30% appear just once. Together, the top ten hold roughly 0.54% of the sample. The sample was blood. The receptors here all came from a girl under 18 with multiple sclerosis.

This sequence joins TRBV14 and TRBJ2-1; 7 bases line up with TRBD2. Germline V gene data show CDR1 as SGHDN and CDR2 as FVKESK. V shed 6 bases, J shed 2 bases, and the junction held 7 bases outside the gene matches. The CDR3 contains 15 residues. The CDR3 is CASRLSGATYNEQFF. The CDR3, as DNA: TGTGCCAGCAGGCTAAGCGGGGCCACCTACAATGAGCAGTTCTTC.

The J gene is TRBJ2-7, the V gene TRBV20-1, with D perhaps matching TRBD1 or TRBD2 (5 bases each). The J call may not be correct, given that the DNA end is closer to TRBJ2-5. CDR3 length equals 14 residues. Germline-derived CDR1 and CDR2 are DFQATT and SNEGSKA (reference sequence). CDR3 residues: CSARDPSSGETQYF. CDR3 bases: TGCAGTGCCCGGGACCCCAGTTCGGGAGAGACCCAGTACTTC.

The sample holds many counts of this clonotype. The V and J genes are TRBV20-1 and TRBJ2-1, with 9 bases that match TRBD2. From germline, CDR1 is DFQATT and CDR2 SNEGSKA (reference sequence). The CDR3 is 13 amino acids. The trim removed 5 bases at V and 6 bases at J, leaving 5 bases unmatched. CDR3 in amino acids: CSAGGGAFNEQFF. CDR3 nucleotides: TGCAGTGCTGGCGGGGGGGCTTTCAATGAGCAGTTCTTC.

The sample holds a few counts of this clonotype. The chain has TRBV7-2 and TRBJ2-1, with D unclear. In germline, CDR1 is SGHTA, CDR2 FQGNSA. V dropped 1 base and J dropped 9 bases, with 19 bases sitting between them. CDR3 size: 16 residues. Written as DNA, the CDR3 is TGTGCCAGCAGCTTAGTCCTCCAGGCTCCACCCATTGAGCAGTTCTTC. It translates to CASSLVLQAPPIEQFF.

The chain has TRBV3-1 and TRBJ2-7; possible D gene TRBD2, 6 bases. Germline CDR1 LGHDT, CDR2 YNNKEL (reference sequence). This CDR3 region has 15 residues. The germline V and J ends were trimmed by 4 bases and 6 bases, with 19 bases remaining between them. DNA of the CDR3: TGTGCCAGCAGCCGGGACCGGGACTCGAGGCGCGAGCAGTACTTC. Amino acids: CASSRDRDSRREQYF.

The chain carries TRBV27 and TRBJ2-1, with 7 bases that match TRBD2. Germline CDR1 is MNHEY and CDR2 is SMNVEV (reference sequence). The CDR3 totals 15 residues. The V segment lost 6 bases and the J segment 0 bases; nucleotides outside the gene matches: 5. Here the CDR3 reads CASRAGSSSYNEQFF. Written as DNA, the CDR3 is TGTGCCAGCAGAGCGGGGTCGAGCTCCTACAATGAGCAGTTCTTC.

This clonotype was detected a few times. This sequence joins TRBV20-1 and TRBJ2-7; D possibly corresponds to TRBD2 (5 bases). V was trimmed by 3 bases and J by 2 bases, leaving 17 bases between them. There are 15 residues in the CDR3. Germline V CDR1 and CDR2: DFQATT, SNEGSKA (reference sequence). CDR3 sequence: CSARSGWTAAYEQYF. Written as DNA, the CDR3 is TGCAGTGCTAGGAGCGGTTGGACGGCGGCCTACGAGCAGTACTTC.

This chain uses TRBV29-1 with TRBJ2-5, with TRBD1 as a possible D gene (6 bases). Germline assignment: CDR1 SQVTM and CDR2 ANQGSEA. V lost 6 bases and J lost 5, with 16 bases in between. This CDR3 spans 13 amino acids. The CDR3 loop reads CSVDRDRLETQYF. In DNA, the CDR3 is TGCAGCGTAGATCGCGACAGGTTGGAGACCCAGTACTTC.

The sample holds a few counts of this clonotype. The rearrangement joins TRBV6-2 or TRBV6-3 to TRBJ1-2; the D is unclear. Per germline, CDR1 MNHEY and CDR2 SVGEGT. V lost 2 bases and J 6 bases, leaving 10 bases between the germline ends. This CDR3 comprises 13 residues. In DNA form, the CDR3 reads TGTGCCAGCAGTTACAGGCAGGTGGATGGCTACACCTTC. It codes for CASSYRQVDGYTF.

This clonotype has just a few counts. The chain has TRBV12-3 or TRBV12-4 and TRBJ1-2, with TRBD1 matching over 7 bases. J gave up 1 base and V 11 bases, and 10 bases lay outside the gene matches. The CDR3 has 14 residues. The CDR3: CALQGTSNNYGYTF. The DNA of the CDR3 is TGTGCCCTACAGGGGACCTCTAATAACTATGGCTACACCTTC.